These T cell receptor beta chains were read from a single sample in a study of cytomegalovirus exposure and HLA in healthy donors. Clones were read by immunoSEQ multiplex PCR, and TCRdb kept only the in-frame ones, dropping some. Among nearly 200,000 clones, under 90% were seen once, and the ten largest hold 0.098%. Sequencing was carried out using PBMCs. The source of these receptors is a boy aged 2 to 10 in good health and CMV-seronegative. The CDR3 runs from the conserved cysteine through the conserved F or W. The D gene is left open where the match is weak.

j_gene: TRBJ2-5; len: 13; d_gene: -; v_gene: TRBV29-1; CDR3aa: CSAGTLYQETQYF
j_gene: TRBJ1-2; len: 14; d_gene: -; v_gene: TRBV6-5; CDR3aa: CASRLAGPAGGYTF
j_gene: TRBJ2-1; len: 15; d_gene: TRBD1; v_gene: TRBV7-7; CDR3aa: CASSLGPGQRFEQFF
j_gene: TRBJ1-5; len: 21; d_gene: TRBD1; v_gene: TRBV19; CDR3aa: CASSISDLRTGEGSSNQPQHF
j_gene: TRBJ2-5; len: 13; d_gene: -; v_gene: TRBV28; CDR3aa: CASRPMAGEAQYF
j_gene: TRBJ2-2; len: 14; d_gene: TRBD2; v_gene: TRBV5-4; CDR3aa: CASRTSGITGELFF
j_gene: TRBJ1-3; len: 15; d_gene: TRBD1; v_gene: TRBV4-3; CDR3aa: CASSATTGYGNTIYF
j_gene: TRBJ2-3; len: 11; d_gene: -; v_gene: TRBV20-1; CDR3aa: CSAKFGGTQYF
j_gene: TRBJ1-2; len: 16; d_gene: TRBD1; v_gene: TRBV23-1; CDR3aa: CASSHRDREVLGGYTF
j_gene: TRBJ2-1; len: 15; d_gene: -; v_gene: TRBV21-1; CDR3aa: CASNETTGGLNEQFF
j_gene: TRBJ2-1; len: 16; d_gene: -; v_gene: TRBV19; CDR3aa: CASSISPRGRDNEQFF
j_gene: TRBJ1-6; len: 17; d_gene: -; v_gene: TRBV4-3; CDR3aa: CASSQAYKASENSPLHF
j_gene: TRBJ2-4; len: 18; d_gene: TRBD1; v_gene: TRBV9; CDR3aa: CASSVGRGQGLAKNIQYF
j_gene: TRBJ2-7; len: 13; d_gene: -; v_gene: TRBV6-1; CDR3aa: CASRRTDIYEQYF
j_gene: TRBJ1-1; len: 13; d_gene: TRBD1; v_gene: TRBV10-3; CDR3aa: CAISSAQGAEAFF
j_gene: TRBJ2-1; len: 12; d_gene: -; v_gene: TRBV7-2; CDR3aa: CASSPTSGEQFF
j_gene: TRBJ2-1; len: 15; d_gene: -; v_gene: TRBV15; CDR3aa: CATSRDKRARDEQFF
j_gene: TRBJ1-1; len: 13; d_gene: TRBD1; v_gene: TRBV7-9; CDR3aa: CASSSGQGREAFF
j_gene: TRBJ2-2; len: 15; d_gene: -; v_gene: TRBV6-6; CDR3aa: CASRYNRQSTGELFF
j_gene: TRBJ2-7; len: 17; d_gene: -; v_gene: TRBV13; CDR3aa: CASSAVGLGSPSYEQYF
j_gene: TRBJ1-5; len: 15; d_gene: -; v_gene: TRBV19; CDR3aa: CASSIMSTGRDPQHF
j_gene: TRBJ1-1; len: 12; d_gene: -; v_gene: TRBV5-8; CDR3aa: CASSLTGLEAFF
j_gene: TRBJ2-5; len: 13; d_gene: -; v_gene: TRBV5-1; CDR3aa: CASRLQGRETQYF
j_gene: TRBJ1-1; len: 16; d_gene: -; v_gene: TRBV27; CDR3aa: CASSLSGRGRNTEAFF
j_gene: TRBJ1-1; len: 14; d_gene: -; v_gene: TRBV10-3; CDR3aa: CAIMSGQGGTEAFF
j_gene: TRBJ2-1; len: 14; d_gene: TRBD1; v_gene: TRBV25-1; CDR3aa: CASGRQGDYNEQFF
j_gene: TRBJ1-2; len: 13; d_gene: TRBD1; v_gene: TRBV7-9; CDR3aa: CASSQATGNGYTF
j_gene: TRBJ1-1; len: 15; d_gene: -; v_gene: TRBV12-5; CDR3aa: CASGGWGTVNTEAFF
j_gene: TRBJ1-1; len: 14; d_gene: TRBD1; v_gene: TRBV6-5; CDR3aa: CASSRGQGASEAFF
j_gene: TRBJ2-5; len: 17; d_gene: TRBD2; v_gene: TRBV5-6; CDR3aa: CASSGLAGGWGKETQYF
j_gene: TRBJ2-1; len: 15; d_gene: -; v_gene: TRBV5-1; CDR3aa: CASNRGGGEDNEQFF
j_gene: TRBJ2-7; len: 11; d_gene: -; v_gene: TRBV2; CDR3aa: CASQGTYEQYF
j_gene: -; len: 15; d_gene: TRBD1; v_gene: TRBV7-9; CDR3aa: CASSPRTGTGYEQYF
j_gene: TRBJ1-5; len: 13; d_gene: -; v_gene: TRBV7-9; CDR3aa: CASSLQGNQPQHF
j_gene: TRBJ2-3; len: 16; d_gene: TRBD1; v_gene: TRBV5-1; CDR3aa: CASSVTGVGGTDTQYF
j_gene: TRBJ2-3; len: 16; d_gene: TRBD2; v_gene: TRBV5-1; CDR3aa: CASSPPRAGGPDTQYF
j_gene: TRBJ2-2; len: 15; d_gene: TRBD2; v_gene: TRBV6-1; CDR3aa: CASTRLAGGTGELFF
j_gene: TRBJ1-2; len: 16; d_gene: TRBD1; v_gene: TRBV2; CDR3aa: CASSEGGTVGSYGYTF
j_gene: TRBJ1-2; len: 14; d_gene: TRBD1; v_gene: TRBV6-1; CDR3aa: CASSETDRYYGYTF
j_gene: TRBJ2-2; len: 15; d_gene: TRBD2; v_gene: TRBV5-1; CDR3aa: CASSWGLVSTGELFF
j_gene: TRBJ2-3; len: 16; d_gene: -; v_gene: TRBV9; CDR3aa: CASSVEAGLESDTQYF
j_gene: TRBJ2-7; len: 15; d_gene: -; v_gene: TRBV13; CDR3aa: CASSLGFPNSYEQYF
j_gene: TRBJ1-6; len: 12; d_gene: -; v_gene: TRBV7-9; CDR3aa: CASSLESGPLHF
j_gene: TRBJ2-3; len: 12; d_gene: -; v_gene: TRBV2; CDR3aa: CASGERASTQYF
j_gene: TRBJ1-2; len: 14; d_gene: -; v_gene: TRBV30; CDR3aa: CAWSVGIGGAGYTF
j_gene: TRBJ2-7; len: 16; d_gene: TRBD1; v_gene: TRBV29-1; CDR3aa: CSVGVTGWPTVYEQYF
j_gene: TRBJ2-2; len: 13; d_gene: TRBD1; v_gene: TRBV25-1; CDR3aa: CASKPTGPGELFF
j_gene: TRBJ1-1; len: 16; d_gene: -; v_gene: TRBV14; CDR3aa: CASSQPPGGVNTEAFF
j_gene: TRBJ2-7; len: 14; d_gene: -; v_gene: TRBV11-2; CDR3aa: CASSLRRVTYEQYF
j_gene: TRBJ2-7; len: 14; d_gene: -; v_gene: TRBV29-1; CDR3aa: CSVESRGQSYEQYF
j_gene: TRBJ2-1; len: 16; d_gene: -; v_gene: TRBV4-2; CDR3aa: CASSQAGAGAWGEQFF
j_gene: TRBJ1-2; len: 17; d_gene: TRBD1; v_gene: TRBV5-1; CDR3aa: CASSLNPGQGFNYGYTF
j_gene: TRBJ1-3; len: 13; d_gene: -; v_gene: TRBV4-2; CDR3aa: CASSQVYVGTIYF
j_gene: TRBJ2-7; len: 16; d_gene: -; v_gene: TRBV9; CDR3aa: CASSPRGDILSYEQYF
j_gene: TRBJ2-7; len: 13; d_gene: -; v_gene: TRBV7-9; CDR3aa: CASSLAYGYEQYF
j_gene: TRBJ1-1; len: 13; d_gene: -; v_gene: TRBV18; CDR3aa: CASSRQVNTEAFF
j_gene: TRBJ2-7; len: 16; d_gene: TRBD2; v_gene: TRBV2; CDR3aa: CASSERVASGPYEQCF
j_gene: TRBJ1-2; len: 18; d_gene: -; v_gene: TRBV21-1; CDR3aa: CASSKRPHQRGPNYGYTF
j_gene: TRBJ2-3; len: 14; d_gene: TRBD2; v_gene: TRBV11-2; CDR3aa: CASSGAGGPDTQYF